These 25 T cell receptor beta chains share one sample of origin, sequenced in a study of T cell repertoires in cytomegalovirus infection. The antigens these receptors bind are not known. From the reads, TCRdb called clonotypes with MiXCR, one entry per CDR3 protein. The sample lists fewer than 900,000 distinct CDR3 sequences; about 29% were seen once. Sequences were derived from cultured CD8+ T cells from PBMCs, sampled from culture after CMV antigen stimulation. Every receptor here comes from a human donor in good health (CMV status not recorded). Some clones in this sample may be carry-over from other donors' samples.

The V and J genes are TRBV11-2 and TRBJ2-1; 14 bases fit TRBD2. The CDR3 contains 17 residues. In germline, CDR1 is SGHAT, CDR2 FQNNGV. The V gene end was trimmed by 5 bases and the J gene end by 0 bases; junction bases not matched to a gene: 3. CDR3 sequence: CASSRLAGGYSYNEQFF. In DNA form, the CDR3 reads TGTGCCAGCAGCAGACTAGCGGGGGGGTACTCCTACAATGAGCAGTTCTTC. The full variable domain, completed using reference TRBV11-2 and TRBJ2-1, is EAGVAQSPRYKIIEKRQSVAFWCNPISGHATLYWYQQILGQGPKLLIQFQNNGVVDDSQLPKDRFSAERLKGVDSTLKIQPAKLEDSAVYLCASSRLAGGYSYNEQFFGPGTRLTVL.

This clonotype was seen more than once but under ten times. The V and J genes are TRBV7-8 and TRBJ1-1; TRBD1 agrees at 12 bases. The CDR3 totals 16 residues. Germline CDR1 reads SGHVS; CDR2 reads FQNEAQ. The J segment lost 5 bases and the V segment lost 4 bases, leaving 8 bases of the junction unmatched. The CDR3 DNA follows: TGTGCCAGCAGCTGGGGACAGGGGGCCTTAGGGACTGAAGCTTTCTTT. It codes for CASSWGQGALGTEAFF.

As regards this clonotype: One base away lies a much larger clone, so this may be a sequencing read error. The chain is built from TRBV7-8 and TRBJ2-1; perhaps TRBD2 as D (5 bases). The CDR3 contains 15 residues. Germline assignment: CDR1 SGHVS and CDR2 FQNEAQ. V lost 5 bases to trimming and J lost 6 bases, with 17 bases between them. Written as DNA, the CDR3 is TGTGCCAGCAGCCTAGGACTGTCTATTTGCAATGAGCAGTTCTTC. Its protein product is CASSLGLSICNEQFF. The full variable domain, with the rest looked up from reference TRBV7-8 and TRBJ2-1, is GAGVSQSPRYKVAKRGQDVALRCDPISGHVSLFWYQQALGQGPEFLTYFQNEAQLDKSGLPSDRFFAERPEGSVSTLKIQRTQQEDSAVYLCASSLGLSICNEQFFGPGTRLTVL.

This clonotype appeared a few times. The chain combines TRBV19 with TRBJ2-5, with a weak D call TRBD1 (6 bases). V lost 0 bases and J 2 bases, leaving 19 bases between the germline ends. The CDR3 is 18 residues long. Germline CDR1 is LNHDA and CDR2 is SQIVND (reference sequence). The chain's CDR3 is CASSIDGPGQWIQETQYF. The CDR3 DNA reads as TGTGCCAGTAGTATAGATGGCCCCGGACAGTGGATACAAGAGACCCAGTACTTC.

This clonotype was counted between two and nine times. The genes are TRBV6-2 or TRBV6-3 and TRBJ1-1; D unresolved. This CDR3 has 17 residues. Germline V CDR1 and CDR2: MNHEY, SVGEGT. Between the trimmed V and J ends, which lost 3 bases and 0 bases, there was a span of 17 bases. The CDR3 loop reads CASSYYVAGSMNTEAFF. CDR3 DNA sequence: TGTGCCAGCAGTTATTATGTAGCAGGATCTATGAACACTGAAGCTTTCTTT.

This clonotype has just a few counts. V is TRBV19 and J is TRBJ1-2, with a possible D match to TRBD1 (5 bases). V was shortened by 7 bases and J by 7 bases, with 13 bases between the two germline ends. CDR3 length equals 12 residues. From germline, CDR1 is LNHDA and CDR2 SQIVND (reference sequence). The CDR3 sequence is CASTQGVFGYTF. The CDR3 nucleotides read TGTGCCAGTACCCAAGGGGTGTTTGGCTACACCTTC.

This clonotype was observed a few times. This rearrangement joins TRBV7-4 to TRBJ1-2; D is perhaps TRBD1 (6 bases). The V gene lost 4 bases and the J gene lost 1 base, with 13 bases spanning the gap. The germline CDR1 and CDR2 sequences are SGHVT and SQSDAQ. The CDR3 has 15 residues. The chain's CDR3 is CASSSGGADNYGYTF. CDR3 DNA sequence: TGTGCCAGCAGCTCCGGGGGGGCAGATAACTATGGCTACACCTTC.

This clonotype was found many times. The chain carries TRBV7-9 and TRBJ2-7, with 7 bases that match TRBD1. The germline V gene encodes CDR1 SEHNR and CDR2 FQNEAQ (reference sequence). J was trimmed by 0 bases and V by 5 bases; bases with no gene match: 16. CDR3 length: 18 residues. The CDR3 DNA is TGTGCCAGCAGCCCTCCCGGACAGGCCCCAAGGGGCTCCTACGAGCAGTACGTC. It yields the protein CASSPPGQAPRGSYEQYV.

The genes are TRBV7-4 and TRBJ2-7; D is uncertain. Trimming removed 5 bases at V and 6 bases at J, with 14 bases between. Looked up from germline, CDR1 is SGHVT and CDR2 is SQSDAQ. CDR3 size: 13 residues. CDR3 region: CASSPAHGFEQYV. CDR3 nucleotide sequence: TGTGCCAGCAGCCCAGCCCACGGTTTCGAGCAGTACGTC.

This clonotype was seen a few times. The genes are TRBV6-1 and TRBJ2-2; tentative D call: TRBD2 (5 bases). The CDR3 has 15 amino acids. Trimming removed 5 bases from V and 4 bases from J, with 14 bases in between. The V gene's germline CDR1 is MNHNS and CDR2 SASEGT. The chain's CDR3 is CASSPSRTSTGELFF. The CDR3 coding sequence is TGTGCCAGCAGTCCTAGCCGTACCTCCACCGGGGAGCTGTTTTTT.

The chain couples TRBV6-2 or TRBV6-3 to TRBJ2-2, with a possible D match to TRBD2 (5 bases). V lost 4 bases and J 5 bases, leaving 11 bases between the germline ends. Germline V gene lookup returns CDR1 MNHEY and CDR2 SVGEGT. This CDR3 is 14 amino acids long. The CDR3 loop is CASSWRTVTGELFF. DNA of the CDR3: TGTGCCAGCAGTTGGAGGACTGTTACCGGGGAGCTGTTTTTT.

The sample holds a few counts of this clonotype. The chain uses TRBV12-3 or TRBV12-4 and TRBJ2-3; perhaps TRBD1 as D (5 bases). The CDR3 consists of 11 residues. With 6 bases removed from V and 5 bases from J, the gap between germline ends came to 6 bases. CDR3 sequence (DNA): TGTGCCAGCAGGCAGGGAGATACGCAGTATTTT. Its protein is CASRQGDTQYF.

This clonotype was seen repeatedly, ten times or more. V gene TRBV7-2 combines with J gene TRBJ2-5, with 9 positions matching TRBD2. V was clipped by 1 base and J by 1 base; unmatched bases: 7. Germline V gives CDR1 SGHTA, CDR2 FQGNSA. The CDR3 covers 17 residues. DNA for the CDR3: TGTGCCAGCAGCTTAGAGGCCGGGCGGGGGGGCCAAGAGACCCAGTACTTC. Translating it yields CASSLEAGRGGQETQYF.

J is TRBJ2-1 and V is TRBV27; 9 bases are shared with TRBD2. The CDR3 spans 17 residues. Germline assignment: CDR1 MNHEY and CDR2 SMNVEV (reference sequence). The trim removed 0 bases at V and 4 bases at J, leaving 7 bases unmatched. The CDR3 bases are TGTGCCAGCAGTTTATCATACCCGGGACTAGCTTACAATGAGCAGTTCTTC. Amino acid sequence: CASSLSYPGLAYNEQFF.

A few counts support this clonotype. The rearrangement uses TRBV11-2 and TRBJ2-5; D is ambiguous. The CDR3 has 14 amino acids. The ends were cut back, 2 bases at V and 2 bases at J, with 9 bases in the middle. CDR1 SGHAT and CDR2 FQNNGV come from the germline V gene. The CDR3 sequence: CASSLMQIQETQYF. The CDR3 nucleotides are TGTGCCAGCAGCTTAATGCAGATACAAGAGACCCAGTACTTC.

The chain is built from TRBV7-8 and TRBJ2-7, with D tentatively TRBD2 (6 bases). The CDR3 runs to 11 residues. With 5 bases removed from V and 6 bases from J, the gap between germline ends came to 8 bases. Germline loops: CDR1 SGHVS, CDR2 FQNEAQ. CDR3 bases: TGTGCCAGCAGCAGAGCGGGCGAGCAGTACTTC. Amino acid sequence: CASSRAGEQYF.

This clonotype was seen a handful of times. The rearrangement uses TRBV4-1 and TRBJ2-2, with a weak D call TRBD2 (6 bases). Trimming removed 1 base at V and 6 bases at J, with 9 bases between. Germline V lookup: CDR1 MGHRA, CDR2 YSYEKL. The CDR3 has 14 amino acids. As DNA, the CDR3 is TGCGCCAGCAGCCAAGCCGGAGGGGCCGGGGAGCTGTTTTTT. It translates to CASSQAGGAGELFF.

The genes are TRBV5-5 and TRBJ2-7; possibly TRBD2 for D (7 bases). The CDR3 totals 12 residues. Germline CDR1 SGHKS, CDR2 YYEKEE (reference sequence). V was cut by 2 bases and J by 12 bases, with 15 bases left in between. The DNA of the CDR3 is TGTGCCAGCAGCTTTGAACGGGGGGCGCCGTACTTC. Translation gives CASSFERGAPYF.

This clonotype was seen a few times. The CDR3 DNA reads as TGTGCCAGCAGCTTGGTAGGGCACCGAAACACTGAAGCTTTCTTT. It is translated as CASSLVGHRNTEAFF. The rearrangement uses TRBV5-5 and TRBJ1-1; D gene ambiguous. Germline V gene lookup returns CDR1 SGHKS and CDR2 YYEKEE (reference sequence). The CDR3 totals 15 residues. Trimming left V 0 bases short and J 2 bases short, with 11 bases between.

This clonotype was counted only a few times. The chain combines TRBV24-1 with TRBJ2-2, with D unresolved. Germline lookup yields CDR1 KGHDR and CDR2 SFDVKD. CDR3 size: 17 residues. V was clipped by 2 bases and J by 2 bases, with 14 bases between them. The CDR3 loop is CATSDSRRNRNTGELFF. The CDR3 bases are TGTGCCACCAGTGATTCCAGACGGAATAGAAACACCGGGGAGCTGTTTTTT.

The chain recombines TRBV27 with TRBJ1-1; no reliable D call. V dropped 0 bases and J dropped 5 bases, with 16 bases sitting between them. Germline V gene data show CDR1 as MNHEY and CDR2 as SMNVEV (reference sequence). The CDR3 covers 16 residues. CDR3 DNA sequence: TGTGCCAGCAGTTTATCGTTCGGCGCGAGTTGGACTGAAGCTTTCTTT. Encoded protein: CASSLSFGASWTEAFF.

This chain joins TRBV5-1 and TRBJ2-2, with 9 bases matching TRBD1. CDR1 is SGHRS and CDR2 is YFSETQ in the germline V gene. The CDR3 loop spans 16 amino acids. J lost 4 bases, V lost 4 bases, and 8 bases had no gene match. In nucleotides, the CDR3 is TGCGCCAGCAGCCTCCGGGACAGGGCAACCACCGGGGAGCTGTTTTTT. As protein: CASSLRDRATTGELFF.

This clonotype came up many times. CDR3 nucleotides: TGTGCCAGCAGACAGGGGCTGCCGTCCTACGAGCAGTACGTC. This translates into CASRQGLPSYEQYV. The chain joins TRBV6-2 or TRBV6-3 to TRBJ2-7; 7 bases are a match to TRBD1. CDR3 size: 14 residues. Per the germline V gene, CDR1 is MNHEY and CDR2 is SVGEGT. V lost 6 bases and J lost 1; bases outside the gene matches: 6.

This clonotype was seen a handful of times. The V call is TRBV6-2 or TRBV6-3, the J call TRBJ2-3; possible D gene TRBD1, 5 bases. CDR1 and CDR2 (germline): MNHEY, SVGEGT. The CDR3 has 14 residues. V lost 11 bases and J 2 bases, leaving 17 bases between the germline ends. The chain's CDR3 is CASSEDRTTDTQYF. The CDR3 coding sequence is TGTGCCTCCAGCGAAGACAGAACCACAGATACGCAGTATTTT.

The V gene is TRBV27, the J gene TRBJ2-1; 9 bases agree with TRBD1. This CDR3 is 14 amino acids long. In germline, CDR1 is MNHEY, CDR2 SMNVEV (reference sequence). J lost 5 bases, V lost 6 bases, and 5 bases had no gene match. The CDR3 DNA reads TGTGCCAGCAGCCACGGGACAGGGCACAATGAGCAGTTCTTC. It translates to CASSHGTGHNEQFF.